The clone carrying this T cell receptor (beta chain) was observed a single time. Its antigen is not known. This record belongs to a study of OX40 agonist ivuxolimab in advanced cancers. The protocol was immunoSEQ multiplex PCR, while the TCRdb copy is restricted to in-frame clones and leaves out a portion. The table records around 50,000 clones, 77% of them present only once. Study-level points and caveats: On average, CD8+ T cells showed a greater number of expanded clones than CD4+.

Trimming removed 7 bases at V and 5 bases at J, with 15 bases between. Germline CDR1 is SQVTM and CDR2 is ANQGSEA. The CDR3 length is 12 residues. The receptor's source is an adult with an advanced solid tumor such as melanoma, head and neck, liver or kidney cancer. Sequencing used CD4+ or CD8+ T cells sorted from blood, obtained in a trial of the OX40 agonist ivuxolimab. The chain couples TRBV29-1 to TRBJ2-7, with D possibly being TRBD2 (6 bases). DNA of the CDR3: TGCAGCGCCGGGCCCCCGGGGGACGAGCAGTACTTC. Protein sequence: CSAGPPGDEQYF.